The clone carrying this T cell receptor (beta chain) was counted between two and nine times. What it binds is not known. TCRdb used MiXCR to reprocess the RACE reads, holding one entry per CDR3 protein. The data show some 93,000 distinct CDR3 sequences, with about 8.8% seen just once and 2.5% to 3% held by the top ten. This specimen comes from a study of human T cells and chemical hapten exposure. Study-wide results and caveats: Sensitizing to DPC left TCRs with a frequency above 1 in 1000 unaltered.

Described time point: healthy volunteer bleed at 2 weeks. Someone pulled total RNA out of unfractionated whole blood. Germline CDR1 reads SGHTA; CDR2 reads FQGNSA. Trimming stripped 5 bases from V and 7 bases from J, with 18 bases between. The CDR3 covers 14 residues. The material sequenced was whole blood. The V call is TRBV7-2, the J call TRBJ2-7; TRBD2 is a possible D gene (6 bases). This sequence was found in a female donor in good health. Some clones in this sample may be carry-over from other donors' samples. The CDR3 protein is CASSPGTRTGEQYF. As DNA, the CDR3 is TGTGCCAGCAGCCCCGGGACTCGGACTGGGGAGCAGTACTTC.